The source of this T cell receptor beta chain is a study of shared clonotypes between healthy human individuals. This CDR3 has 16 residues. Per the germline V gene, CDR1 is KGHSH and CDR2 is LQKENI. Trimming removed 0 bases at V and 2 bases at J, with 13 bases between. Generated by immunoSEQ multiplex PCR, the TCRdb table keeps only in-frame clones and is missing some. The profile covers some 470,000 clones, with 70% to 80% appearing a single time and 10% to 15% taken by the ten largest. Adult donors, all healthy and HIV-negative, had no recent acute infections or vaccinations. The source material was PBMCs. The sequence came from a woman aged 40 to 50 in good health. Some clones in this sample may be carry-over from other donors' samples. The rearrangement links TRBV18 to TRBJ1-1, with D possibly being TRBD1 (6 bases). This CDR3 reads CASSPPWGRPNTEAFF. CDR3 DNA: TGTGCCAGCTCACCACCTTGGGGGCGCCCTAACACTGAAGCTTTCTTT.